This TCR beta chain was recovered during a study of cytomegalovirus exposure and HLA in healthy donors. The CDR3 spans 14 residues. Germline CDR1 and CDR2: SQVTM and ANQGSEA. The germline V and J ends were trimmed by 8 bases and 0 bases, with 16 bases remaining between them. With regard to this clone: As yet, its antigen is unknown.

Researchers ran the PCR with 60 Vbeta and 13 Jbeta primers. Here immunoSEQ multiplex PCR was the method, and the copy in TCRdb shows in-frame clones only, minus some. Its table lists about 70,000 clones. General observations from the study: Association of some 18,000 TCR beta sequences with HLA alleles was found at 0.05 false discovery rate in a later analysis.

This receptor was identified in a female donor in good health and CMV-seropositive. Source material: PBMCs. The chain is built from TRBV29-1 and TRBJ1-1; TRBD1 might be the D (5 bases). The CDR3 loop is CSTMEGHLNTEAFF. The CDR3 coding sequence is TGCAGCACTATGGAGGGGCATTTGAACACTGAAGCTTTCTTT.